The 27 T cell receptor beta chains presented below share a single source sample, sequenced in a study of spatial heterogeneity in lung cancer (dated by TCRdb to about 2019). Their antigens are not known. What this sample's time point label stands for: sample taken at primary tumor resection. Broad study findings and their caveats: The tumor nonsynonymous mutation count correlated with the number of expanded intratumoral alpha and beta TCRs.

Libraries were made using 5' RACE. Sequencer: NextSeq 500. The public reads were reprocessed in TCRdb via fastp at Q25 and MiXCR, keeping in-frame beta chains. Merged by CDR3 protein, the rows form single entries marked with the most common genes and DNA. In all, the sample holds roughly 8,000 distinct CDR3 sequences, and 9.6% of those were seen once. The ten biggest clones cover about 12% of the sample. Sample: lung tumor tissue, taken at surgery. These receptors were collected from a male donor with early-stage non-small cell lung cancer.

In its sample, this clonotype was seen many times. The gene calls are TRBV4-2 and TRBJ2-5; 9 bases fit TRBD1. Germline V gene sequence: CDR1 LGHNA, CDR2 YNFKEQ. The trim removed 6 bases at V and 3 bases at J, leaving 8 bases unmatched. This CDR3 contains 15 residues. This chain's CDR3 is CASSPMRTGEETQYF. The CDR3 nucleotides read TGTGCCAGCAGTCCAATGCGGACAGGGGAAGAGACCCAGTACTTC.

This clonotype qualifies as medium-sized. The CDR3 nucleotides are TGTGCCAGCAGCTTAGTATCGCAGGGCTTCTCTGGGGCCAACGTCCTGACTTTC. Translation: CASSLVSQGFSGANVLTF. This chain links TRBV7-2 with TRBJ2-6, with D maybe TRBD1 (5 bases). The germline V gene has CDR1 SGHTA and CDR2 FQGNSA. The CDR3 contains 18 residues. V lost 1 base and J lost 0, with 13 bases in between.

This clonotype was counted ten times or more. The gene calls are TRBV27 and TRBJ2-3, with D tentatively TRBD1 (7 bases). With 2 bases removed from V and 12 bases from J, the gap between germline ends came to 12 bases. The CDR3 loop spans 12 amino acids. The germline gives CDR1 MNHEY, CDR2 SMNVEV (reference sequence). CDR3 residues: CASSLQGGSQYF. CDR3 in DNA: TGTGCCAGCAGTTTACAGGGGGGTTCCCAGTATTTT.

In its sample, this clonotype was seen many times. The chain employs TRBV24-1 and TRBJ2-1; possibly TRBD2 for D (7 bases). The CDR3 has 15 amino acids. V was pared by 2 bases and J by 9 bases, with 16 bases between. CDR1 and CDR2 (germline): KGHDR, SFDVKD. DNA of the CDR3: TGTGCCACCAGTGATTCCCGGGCGGGGGCGATTGAGCAGTTCTTC. Its protein is CATSDSRAGAIEQFF.

This clonotype has at least ten counts. The V call is TRBV20-1, the J call TRBJ2-1; perhaps TRBD2 as D (6 bases). From germline, CDR1 is DFQATT and CDR2 SNEGSKA (reference sequence). This CDR3 region has 15 residues. V was trimmed by 3 bases and J by 1 base, leaving 13 bases between them. As DNA, the CDR3 is TGCAGTGCTAGTCTGGGGCGGGGTTCCTACAATGAGCAGTTCTTC. Its protein product is CSASLGRGSYNEQFF.

This clonotype was observed at least ten times. J is TRBJ1-5 and V is TRBV28, with D uncertain. CDR1 MDHEN and CDR2 SYDVKM come from the germline V gene. V lost 3 bases and J lost 7, with 16 bases in between. The CDR3 has 15 residues. Written as DNA, the CDR3 is TGTGCCAGCAGTTTCATGAAGGGCGGAGAGCAGCCCCAGCATTTT. Protein product: CASSFMKGGEQPQHF. Complete variable domain (other parts from reference TRBV28 and TRBJ1-5): DVKVTQSSRYLVKRTGEKVFLECVQDMDHENMFWYRQDPGLGLRLIYFSYDVKMKEKGDIPEGYSVSREKKERFSLILESASTNQTSMYLCASSFMKGGEQPQHFGDGTRLSIL.

This clonotype was picked up many times. V usage is TRBV5-1 and J usage is TRBJ1-5; a weak D match, TRBD1 (5 bases). Germline loops: CDR1 SGHRS, CDR2 YFSETQ. Trimming left V 0 bases short and J 2 bases short, with 9 bases between. This CDR3 is built from 15 residues. The CDR3 DNA sequence: TGCGCCAGCAGCTTGGGAGGGGCGGGCAATCAGCCCCAGCATTTT. This translates into CASSLGGAGNQPQHF. The full variable domain, its missing parts supplied by reference TRBV5-1 and TRBJ1-5, is KAGVTQTPRYLIKTRGQQVTLSCSPISGHRSVSWYQQTPGQGLQFLFEYFSETQRNKGNFPGRFSGRQFSNSRSEMNVSTLELGDSALYLCASSLGGAGNQPQHFGDGTRLSIL.

Many counts were recorded for this clonotype. The chain carries TRBV28 and TRBJ2-1; D possibly corresponds to TRBD2 (6 bases). V shed 7 bases and J shed 10 bases, with 17 bases lying between them. Germline V gives CDR1 MDHEN, CDR2 SYDVKM. The CDR3 consists of 13 residues. The CDR3 coding sequence is TGTGCCAGCACTGATAGCGGTGTCATCGAGCAGTTCTTC. It yields the protein CASTDSGVIEQFF.

The genes are TRBV12-3 or TRBV12-4 and TRBJ1-2; a possible D gene is TRBD1 (6 bases). The V gene lost 3 bases and the J gene lost 6 bases, with 11 bases spanning the gap. The CDR3 is made up of 13 amino acids. CDR3 region: CASSFRGADGYTF. Written as DNA, the CDR3 is TGTGCCAGCAGTTTTCGGGGGGCTGATGGCTACACCTTC.

This CDR3 is CASSLLSGGPTDTQYF. The CDR3 DNA is TGTGCCAGCAGCTTGTTATCGGGAGGACCCACAGATACGCAGTATTTT. The rearrangement joins TRBV5-4 to TRBJ2-3, with TRBD2 identical over 7 bases. V lost 1 base and J lost 2; bases outside the gene matches: 7. The V gene's germline CDR1 is SGHNT and CDR2 YYREEE (reference sequence). The CDR3 sequence is 16 residues long.

This clonotype is medium-sized within its sample. This chain links TRBV28 with TRBJ2-2; the D is unclear. The germline gives CDR1 MDHEN, CDR2 SYDVKM. This CDR3 has 16 residues. V gave up 2 bases and J gave up 4 bases, with 14 bases separating them. CDR3: CASSLTLPSGTGELFF. In DNA form, the CDR3 reads TGTGCCAGCAGTTTAACGTTGCCTTCGGGCACCGGGGAGCTGTTTTTT.

The chain recombines TRBV12-5 with TRBJ2-1; D uncertain. CDR1 and CDR2 (germline): LGHNT, FRNRAP. Trimming stripped 0 bases from V and 10 bases from J, with 7 bases between. The CDR3 covers 12 residues. The CDR3 coding sequence is TGTGCTAGTGGTTTGGTACAGTGGGAGCAGTTCTTC. Amino acid sequence: CASGLVQWEQFF.

This clonotype was counted ten times or more. The chain carries TRBV12-3 or TRBV12-4 and TRBJ2-3, with D perhaps TRBD1 (6 bases). V lost 2 bases and J 3 bases, leaving 12 bases between the germline ends. CDR3 length equals 15 residues. CDR3 residues: CASSLQGSRTDTQYF. The CDR3 nucleotides are TGTGCCAGCAGTTTACAGGGGTCCCGAACAGATACGCAGTATTTT.

In its sample, this clonotype was seen many times. The V and J genes are TRBV10-1 and TRBJ1-1; D remains ambiguous. Looked up from germline, CDR1 is WNHNN and CDR2 is SYGVQD (reference sequence). This CDR3 is 13 amino acids long. The V gene lost 2 bases and the J gene lost 3 bases, with 7 bases spanning the gap. CDR3 residues: CASSEQAYTEAFF. Here the CDR3 DNA reads TGCGCCAGCAGTGAGCAAGCGTACACTGAAGCTTTCTTT.

The table lists this clonotype with many counts. CDR3 in amino acids: CASSTGLADEGPGLKFF. The DNA of the CDR3 is TGTGCCAGCAGTACGGGACTAGCCGATGAGGGTCCCGGGTTGAAGTTCTTC. This chain links TRBV6-5 with TRBJ2-1, with 9 bases identical to TRBD2. CDR3 size: 17 residues. Per germline, CDR1 MNHEY and CDR2 SVGAGI. The ends lost 5 bases at V and 14 bases at J; junction bases unmatched: 22.

This clonotype was counted ten times or more. J is TRBJ2-3 and V is TRBV20-1, with D possibly TRBD2 on 7 matching bases. Between the trimmed V and J ends, which lost 3 bases and 0 bases, there was a span of 13 bases. The germline V gene has CDR1 DFQATT and CDR2 SNEGSKA (reference sequence). The length of the CDR3 is 15 residues. Here the CDR3 reads CSARGGASSTDTQYF. The CDR3 DNA reads as TGCAGTGCTAGGGGGGGGGCCTCTAGCACAGATACGCAGTATTTT.

This clonotype rates as medium-sized (0.01 to 0.1%). CDR3 DNA sequence: TGTGCCAGCAGACAACCAGGGGGACTCAATCAGCCCCAGCATTTT. Translated: CASRQPGGLNQPQHF. The chain carries TRBV6-2 or TRBV6-3 and TRBJ1-5; 7 nucleotides match TRBD1. The CDR3 has 15 amino acids. Trimming cost V 6 bases and J 3 bases; bases outside gene matches: 8. CDR1 and CDR2 (germline): MNHEY, SVGEGT.

This clonotype was observed at least ten times. The V call is TRBV11-3, the J call TRBJ2-1; 11 bases map to TRBD2. Germline CDR1 is SGHNT and CDR2 is YENEEA. This CDR3 has 15 amino acids. Trimming at V came to 5 bases and at J to 3 bases, leaving 3 bases not matched to a gene. In DNA, the CDR3 is TGTGCCAGCAGCGGCGGGACTAGCGGCTACAATGAGCAGTTCTTC. This codes for CASSGGTSGYNEQFF.

This clonotype was detected a few times. The V gene is TRBV12-3 or TRBV12-4, the J gene TRBJ2-5; 7 bases agree with TRBD1. The V gene end was trimmed by 6 bases and the J gene end by 5 bases; junction bases not matched to a gene: 9. This CDR3 is built from 14 residues. CDR3 protein: CASRATGPRETQYF. The DNA for the CDR3 is TGTGCCAGCAGGGCGACAGGGCCCAGGGAGACCCAGTACTTC.

This clonotype was counted ten times or more. This chain joins TRBV20-1 and TRBJ2-5; D is unclear. Germline V gives CDR1 DFQATT, CDR2 SNEGSKA (reference sequence). Trimming pared 5 bases from V and 1 base from J, leaving 11 bases between. The CDR3 contains 13 residues. The CDR3 spells CSAFPLVQETQYF. CDR3 DNA: TGCAGTGCTTTCCCGCTGGTCCAAGAGACCCAGTACTTC.

This clonotype was counted ten times or more. The chain links TRBV5-1 to TRBJ2-1; 7 nucleotides align to TRBD1. The CDR3 covers 14 residues. CDR1 and CDR2 (germline): SGHRS, YFSETQ. V lost 1 base and J lost 7; bases outside the gene matches: 5. CDR3 amino acids: CASSLKGARNEQFF. CDR3 nucleotide sequence: TGCGCCAGCAGCTTGAAGGGGGCGCGTAATGAGCAGTTCTTC.

This clonotype appeared many times. The V and J genes are TRBV7-9 and TRBJ2-7; 11 nucleotides align to TRBD1. There are 19 residues in the CDR3. In germline, CDR1 is SEHNR, CDR2 FQNEAQ (reference sequence). V was clipped by 5 bases and J by 0 bases; unmatched bases: 15. The CDR3: CASSGQGAGKFSSSYEQYF. The CDR3 coding sequence is TGTGCCAGCAGCGGACAGGGGGCGGGAAAATTCTCCAGCTCCTACGAGCAGTACTTC.

This clonotype was observed many times. The chain joins TRBV5-1 to TRBJ2-2; the D gene is possibly TRBD2 (5 bases). There are 15 residues in the CDR3. Looked up from germline, CDR1 is SGHRS and CDR2 is YFSETQ. The V gene lost 0 bases and the J gene lost 1 base, with 7 bases spanning the gap. CDR3 nucleotides: TGCGCCAGCAGCTTGGGCGGGTTGAACACCGGGGAGCTGTTTTTT. This gives the protein CASSLGGLNTGELFF.

At least ten counts were recorded for this clonotype. This sequence joins TRBV5-5 and TRBJ1-1, with D unclear. There are 14 residues in the CDR3. The germline V gene encodes CDR1 SGHKS and CDR2 YYEKEE (reference sequence). V was clipped by 6 bases and J by 0 bases, with 12 bases between them. This chain's CDR3 is CASKIDTVNTEAFF. Here the CDR3 DNA reads TGTGCCAGCAAAATCGATACAGTGAACACTGAAGCTTTCTTT.

By sample share, this clonotype is medium-sized. The rearrangement uses TRBV6-2 or TRBV6-3 and TRBJ2-3; 7 bases fit TRBD1. Germline V gives CDR1 MNHEY, CDR2 SVGEGT. V dropped 0 bases and J dropped 2; count of bases not matched to a gene: 5. The CDR3 contains 16 residues. CDR3 coding DNA: TGTGCCAGCAGTTACTCCCCGGGACAGATCACAGATACGCAGTATTTT. Its protein is CASSYSPGQITDTQYF.

This clonotype has ten or more counts. This rearrangement joins TRBV7-8 to TRBJ1-2, with D tentatively TRBD1 (6 bases). The CDR3 extends over 19 amino acids. Per germline, CDR1 SGHVS and CDR2 FQNEAQ. The V gene lost 2 bases and the J gene lost 5 bases, with 27 bases spanning the gap. The CDR3 reads CASSLSTRGSPFAGYGYTF. The CDR3 DNA reads TGTGCCAGCAGCTTATCGACCAGGGGATCCCCATTTGCAGGTTATGGCTACACCTTC.

The sample holds many counts of this clonotype. The V gene is TRBV27, the J gene TRBJ2-4; perhaps TRBD1 as D (6 bases). The germline V gene has CDR1 MNHEY and CDR2 SMNVEV (reference sequence). The CDR3 sequence is 14 residues long. Trimming removed 2 bases at V and 1 base at J, with 6 bases between. The CDR3 protein is CASSLTGAKNIQYF. The CDR3 coding sequence is TGTGCCAGCAGTTTAACAGGGGCCAAAAACATTCAGTACTTC.